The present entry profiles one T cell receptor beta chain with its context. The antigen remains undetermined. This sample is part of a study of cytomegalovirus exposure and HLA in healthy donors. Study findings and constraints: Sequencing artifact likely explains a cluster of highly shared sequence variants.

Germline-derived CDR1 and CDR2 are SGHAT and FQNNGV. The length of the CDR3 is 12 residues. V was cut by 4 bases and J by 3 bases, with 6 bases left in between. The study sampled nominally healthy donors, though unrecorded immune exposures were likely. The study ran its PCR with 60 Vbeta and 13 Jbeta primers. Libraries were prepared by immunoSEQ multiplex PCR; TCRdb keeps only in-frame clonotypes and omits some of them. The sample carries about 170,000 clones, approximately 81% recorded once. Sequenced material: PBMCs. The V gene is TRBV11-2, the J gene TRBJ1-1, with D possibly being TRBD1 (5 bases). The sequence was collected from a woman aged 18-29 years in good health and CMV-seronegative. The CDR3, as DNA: TGTGCCAGCAGCTGGGGCTACACTGAAGCTTTCTTT. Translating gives CASSWGYTEAFF.